The sequence of this T cell receptor (beta chain) was determined in a study of T cell repertoires in cytomegalovirus infection (dated by TCRdb to between 2018 and 2020). About the full investigation: The peptide stimulations were aimed at well-studied HLA-B-restricted epitopes as well as recently identified HLA-C-restricted CMV epitopes, whose presentation resists viral immunomodulation. Donor HLA type was relevant to the analysis, because carriage of CMV infection together with the matching HLA type was indicated by public TCR beta signatures.

About this clonotype itself: Its binding antigen is unknown. No base quality information exists; no much larger clone differs at one position.

The treatment or condition tag for this specimen amounts to: in vitro stimulation with specific CMV peptide epitopes to enrich CMV-specific T cells. The germline V gene (reference sequence) sets CDR1 to MNHEY and CDR2 to SMNVEV. V is pruned by 5 bases and J by 0 bases, leaving 9 bases of the junction without a gene match. Spanning cysteine to phenylalanine, the CDR3 consists of 16 amino acids. The sequence is cut down to CDR3 DNA, 48 bases in frame from base 1. The sequencer was an Illumina HiSeq 1500. The raw public reads went through TCRdb reprocessing: fastp at Q25, MiXCR clone calling, in-frame beta chains kept. Rows matching on CDR3 protein sequence are summarized as one entry with the most common DNA and genes. The sample table holds 650,000 to 900,000 distinct CDR3 sequences, of which 25% to 30% were seen once. In total, the top ten clones hold about an eighth of the sample. The research as a whole found: In both this cohort and an independent cohort of 352 donors, the cumulative frequency of public TCR beta family members distinguished carriers of CMV infection plus the relevant HLA type. The ex vivo response was dominated by HLA-C-restricted CMV-specific TCR beta clonotypes, which also provided the single most frequent clonotype in two of eight donors.

This sequence originates from a human donor in good health (CMV status not recorded). Some clones in this sample may be carry-over from other donors' samples. The sample in question was cultured CD8+ T cells from PBMCs, obtained from culture after CMV antigen stimulation. In this chain, TRBV27 is recombined with TRBJ2-5; TRBD1 aligns with 7 central bases. This receptor has the CDR3 CASSPRTGMYQETQYF. The base sequence is TGTGCCAGCAGTCCCAGGACAGGAATGTACCAAGAGACCCAGTACTTC.